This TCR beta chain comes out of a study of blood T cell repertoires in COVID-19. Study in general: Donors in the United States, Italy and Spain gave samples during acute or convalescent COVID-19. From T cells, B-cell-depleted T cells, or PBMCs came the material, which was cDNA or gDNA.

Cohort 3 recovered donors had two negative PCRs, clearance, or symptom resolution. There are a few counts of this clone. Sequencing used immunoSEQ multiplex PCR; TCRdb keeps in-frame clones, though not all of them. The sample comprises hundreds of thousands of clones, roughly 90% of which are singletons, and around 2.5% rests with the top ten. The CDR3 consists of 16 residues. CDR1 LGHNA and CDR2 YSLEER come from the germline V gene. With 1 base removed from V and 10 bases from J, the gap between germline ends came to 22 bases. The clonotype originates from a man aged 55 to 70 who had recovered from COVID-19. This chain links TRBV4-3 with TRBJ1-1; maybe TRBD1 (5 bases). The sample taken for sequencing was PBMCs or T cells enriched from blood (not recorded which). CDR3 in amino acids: CASSQGSSQGVWGAFF. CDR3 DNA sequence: TGCGCCAGCAGCCAAGGGAGCTCCCAGGGTGTATGGGGAGCTTTCTTT.